The TCR beta chain described here comes from a study of shared T cell receptors in the human thymus. The CDR3 extends over 16 amino acids. Trimming took off 1 base at V and 0 bases at J, with 11 bases between the two ends. Germline lookup yields CDR1 LNHNV and CDR2 YYDKDF (reference sequence). TCRdb keeps only in-frame clones here, not all; method: immunoSEQ multiplex PCR. The data show roughly 700,000 clones, around nine tenths seen once. This clone was observed a few times. Other DNA sequences of this sample code for an identical CDR3. The same specimen was also included in a second study, on human thymus T cells. This second study notes: Donors were healthy Finnish babies undergoing corrective operations for congenital heart defects.

Sequencing was performed on thymocytes. V usage is TRBV15 and J usage is TRBJ2-3; no clear D gene. This clonotype was sampled from a boy under two years old with a congenital heart defect. The CDR3 sequence is CATSRGPSGSTDTQYF. In DNA form, the CDR3 reads TGTGCCACCAGCAGAGGTCCGTCTGGCAGCACAGATACGCAGTATTTT.